These 18 T cell receptor beta chains came from one sample sequenced in a study of T cells after yellow fever vaccination (dated by TCRdb to the late 2010s). Preparation of the library involved 5' RACE. The listed sequencing device is Illumina HiSeq 2500. TCRdb reran the public reads through fastp at Q25 and MiXCR, keeping productive beta chains. Identical CDR3 proteins give one entry, which carries the most common genes and DNA. This sample is represented by 150,000 to 200,000 distinct CDR3 sequences; around 7.3% of them were singletons. Roughly 2.5% of the sample goes to the ten largest clones. The sample's treatment or condition label is to be understood as: live attenuated yellow fever vaccine strain. The sequences come from CD4+ T cells sorted from PBMCs, collected 5 to 6 days after the first yellow fever vaccination. These TCRs come from a young man who received the YFV17D yellow fever vaccine.

The chain recombines TRBV6-2 or TRBV6-3 with TRBJ1-3; D is unresolved. From germline, CDR1 is MNHEY and CDR2 SVGEGT. The V end was cut by 8 bases, the J end by 0 bases, with 11 bases between. CDR3 length equals 14 residues. CDR3 nucleotides: TGTGCCAGCTGGGTACCGAGCTCTGGAAACACCATATATTTT. It translates to CASWVPSSGNTIYF.

The table lists this clonotype with many counts. CDR3 region: CASSTRPRGRIGNQPQHF. CDR3 DNA sequence: TGTGCCAGCAGTACGCGCCCGAGGGGGAGGATCGGCAATCAGCCCCAGCATTTT. The chain combines TRBV6-2 or TRBV6-3 with TRBJ1-5; tentatively, D is TRBD1 (6 bases). Between the trimmed V and J ends, which lost 5 bases and 2 bases, there was a span of 22 bases. The length of the CDR3 is 18 residues. Germline values: CDR1 MNHEY, CDR2 SVGEGT.

This clonotype came up a few times. This chain uses TRBV25-1 with TRBJ1-1; D unclear. Germline V gives CDR1 MGHDK, CDR2 SYGVNS. This CDR3 is built from 12 residues. Trimming pared 3 bases from V and 1 base from J, leaving 3 bases between. The CDR3 nucleotides read TGTGCCAGCAGTGATAAGAACACTGAAGCTTTCTTT. It translates to CASSDKNTEAFF.

This clonotype was counted between two and nine times. The chain joins TRBV6-2 or TRBV6-3 to TRBJ2-5; possibly TRBD2 for D (6 bases). The CDR3 is made up of 15 amino acids. The germline CDR1 and CDR2 sequences are MNHEY and SVGEGT. V lost 7 bases to trimming and J lost 7 bases, with 22 bases between them. CDR3 nucleotide sequence: TGTGCCAGCACCTCCTTGCTAGCGCCCCCGGGGACCCAGTACTTC. Residues: CASTSLLAPPGTQYF.

This clonotype was found a few times. The chain is built from TRBV19 and TRBJ1-5, with D perhaps matching TRBD1 (6 bases). CDR1 LNHDA and CDR2 SQIVND come from the germline V gene (reference sequence). V was pared by 7 bases and J by 6 bases, with 25 bases between. The CDR3 covers 17 residues. The CDR3 region is CASKPSEGGSRGQPQHF. DNA for the CDR3: TGTGCCAGTAAACCCTCAGAGGGCGGGAGCAGGGGTCAGCCCCAGCATTTT.

A remark on this clonotype: A much larger clone is a single base away; this may be a read error. This chain links TRBV7-3 with TRBJ2-7, with D tentatively TRBD1 (5 bases). The CDR3 extends over 15 amino acids. CDR1 and CDR2 from the germline V gene are SGHTA and FQGTGA. The CDR3 DNA is TGTGCCAGCAGCTTACAGGGAAGTTGGGTCGACGAGCAGTGCTTC. Translating it yields CASSLQGSWVDEQCF.

This clonotype was recorded at least ten times. The genes are TRBV5-1 and TRBJ2-3; tentative D call: TRBD1 (5 bases). There are 15 residues in the CDR3. The V gene's germline CDR1 is SGHRS and CDR2 YFSETQ. V was clipped by 1 base and J by 5 bases, with 14 bases between them. The CDR3 protein is CASSLQGPPGDTQYF. The CDR3 coding sequence is TGCGCCAGCAGCTTGCAGGGCCCTCCCGGAGATACGCAGTATTTT.

This clonotype was picked up many times. The CDR3 loop reads CSAPKRDPYEQYV. The CDR3 DNA reads as TGCAGTGCTCCAAAGAGGGACCCCTACGAGCAGTACGTC. The chain employs TRBV20-1 and TRBJ2-7; TRBD1 or TRBD2 may be the D gene (5 bases each). Germline CDR1 is DFQATT and CDR2 is SNEGSKA (reference sequence). The CDR3 spans 13 residues. Trimming removed 5 bases at V and 2 bases at J, with 13 bases between.

This clonotype was seen ten or more times. The rearrangement uses TRBV10-3 and TRBJ2-3; 9 nucleotides align to TRBD2. Losses at the gene ends were 3 bases for V and 2 bases for J; bases not matched to a gene: 3. The CDR3 runs to 15 residues. Germline V gene sequence: CDR1 ENHRY, CDR2 SYGVKD. Written as DNA, the CDR3 is TGTGCCATCAGTGAAGGCGGGGGGGCCACAGATACGCAGTATTTT. It encodes CAISEGGGATDTQYF.

In its sample, this clonotype was seen a few times. V is TRBV2 and J is TRBJ2-2; 9 nucleotides line up with TRBD2. The CDR3 runs to 15 residues. Germline V CDR1 and CDR2: SNHLY, FYNNEI. The V segment lost 7 bases and the J segment 2 bases; nucleotides outside the gene matches: 5. CDR3 nucleotide sequence: TGTGCCAGCACCCTGACTAGCGGAAACACCGGGGAGCTGTTTTTT. It translates to CASTLTSGNTGELFF.

This clonotype was seen repeatedly, ten times or more. This sequence joins TRBV29-1 and TRBJ2-1, with TRBD1 as a possible D gene (6 bases). Trimming stripped 3 bases from V and 4 bases from J, with 16 bases between. The germline CDR1 and CDR2 sequences are SQVTM and ANQGSEA. The CDR3 consists of 15 residues. CDR3 protein: CSVDPPGTRYNEQFF. In DNA form, the CDR3 reads TGCAGCGTTGATCCCCCCGGGACACGGTACAATGAGCAGTTCTTC.

This clonotype was seen ten or more times. The V and J genes are TRBV11-2 and TRBJ2-1, with TRBD2 as a possible D gene (5 bases). Germline CDR1 reads SGHAT; CDR2 reads FQNNGV. The V end lost 1 base, the J end lost 5 bases, and 12 bases lay between the germline ends. The CDR3 runs to 15 residues. DNA of the CDR3: TGTGCCAGCAGCTTAGCCCGGGAATATGACAATGAGCAGTTCTTC. It encodes CASSLAREYDNEQFF. The full variable domain, with the rest looked up from reference TRBV11-2 and TRBJ2-1, is EAGVAQSPRYKIIEKRQSVAFWCNPISGHATLYWYQQILGQGPKLLIQFQNNGVVDDSQLPKDRFSAERLKGVDSTLKIQPAKLEDSAVYLCASSLAREYDNEQFFGPGTRLTVL.

This clonotype occurred many times. This chain joins TRBV5-1 and TRBJ2-1, with TRBD2 matching over 7 bases. Trimming took 6 bases from V and 3 from J; bases not matched to a gene: 3. The germline CDR1 and CDR2 sequences are SGHRS and YFSETQ. The length of the CDR3 is 13 residues. CDR3 loop: CASTAGDYNEQFF. Here the CDR3 DNA reads TGCGCCAGCACGGCGGGGGACTACAATGAGCAGTTCTTC.

This clonotype showed up just a few times. The chain joins TRBV6-2 or TRBV6-3 to TRBJ2-2; D might be TRBD1 (6 bases). Trimming removed 2 bases from V and 6 bases from J, with 22 bases in between. Germline loops: CDR1 MNHEY, CDR2 SVGEGT. This CDR3 has 18 amino acids. The CDR3 DNA is TGTGCCAGCAGTTACCCGACAGGAAATGCACGATACCCCGGGGAGCTGTTTTTT. Encoded protein: CASSYPTGNARYPGELFF.

This clonotype was seen at least ten times. This chain joins TRBV7-9 and TRBJ1-2, with 9 nucleotides matching TRBD1. CDR1 is SEHNR and CDR2 is FQNEAQ in the germline V gene (reference sequence). With V trimmed by 8 bases and J by 7 bases, 17 bases remained unmatched. This CDR3 has 16 residues. This CDR3 reads CASSPWGTGTDSGYTF. The CDR3 DNA follows: TGTGCCAGCTCCCCGTGGGGGACAGGGACGGATAGTGGCTACACCTTC.

The chain links TRBV4-1 to TRBJ1-6; perhaps TRBD1 as D (5 bases). The CDR3 contains 15 residues. In germline, CDR1 is MGHRA, CDR2 YSYEKL. The V and J ends lost 6 bases and 10 bases respectively, with 19 bases between them. The CDR3 bases are TGCGCCAGCAGTCCTTCGGCCAGGGTTAGATCACCCCTCCACTTT. This sequence encodes CASSPSARVRSPLHF.

As to this clonotype: This could be a read error, since a much larger clone is one nucleotide away. The chain couples TRBV4-1 to TRBJ2-5; 9 bases align to TRBD1. The CDR3 is 17 amino acids. CDR1 and CDR2 (germline): MGHRA, YSYEKL. Unmatched junction bases numbered 9, after V lost 1 base and J lost 3 bases. The CDR3 here is CASSQGPRDRAKETQYF. CDR3 nucleotide sequence: TGCGCCAGCAGCCAAGGGCCGCGGGACAGGGCGAAAGAGACCCAGTACTTC.

J is TRBJ2-5 and V is TRBV18, with TRBD2 as a possible D gene (6 bases). The V gene lost 6 bases and the J gene lost 5 bases, with 13 bases spanning the gap. Germline CDR1 is KGHSH and CDR2 is LQKENI. This CDR3 is built from 13 residues. CDR3 sequence reads: CASSSRDVETQYF. The CDR3, as DNA: TGTGCCAGCTCCTCGCGGGATGTGGAGACCCAGTACTTC.